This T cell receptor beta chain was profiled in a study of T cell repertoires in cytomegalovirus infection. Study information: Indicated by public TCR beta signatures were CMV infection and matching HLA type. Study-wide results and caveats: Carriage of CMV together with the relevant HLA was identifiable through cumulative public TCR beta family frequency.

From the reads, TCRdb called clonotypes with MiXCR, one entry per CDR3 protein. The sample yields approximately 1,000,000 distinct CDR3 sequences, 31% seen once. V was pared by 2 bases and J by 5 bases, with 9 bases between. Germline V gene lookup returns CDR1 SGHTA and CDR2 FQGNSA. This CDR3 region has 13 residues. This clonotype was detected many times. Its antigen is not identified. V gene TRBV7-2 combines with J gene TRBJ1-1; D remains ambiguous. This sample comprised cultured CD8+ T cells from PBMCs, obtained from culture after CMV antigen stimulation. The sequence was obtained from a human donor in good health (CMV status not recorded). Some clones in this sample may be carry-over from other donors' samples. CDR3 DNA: TGTGCCAGCAGCTTATCTGGTCGTACTGAAGCTTTCTTT. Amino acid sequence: CASSLSGRTEAFF.